Listed here are 31 T cell receptor beta chains from one sample, sequenced in a study of blood T cells in healthy people across ages. For the second PCR, which ran for 7 to 11 cycles, a sample-barcoded 5' primer and a J-beta primer mix were used. From the 5' RACE reads, TCRdb called clonotypes with MiXCR, one entry per CDR3 protein. The sample yields 1.5 million to 2 million distinct CDR3 sequences, around 48% seen once. Sequencing input: blood. The receptors shown here come from a woman aged 40 to 50 in good health.

This clonotype was observed a handful of times. The chain links TRBV20-1 to TRBJ2-6, with no clear D. CDR3 length equals 14 residues. Germline CDR1 reads DFQATT; CDR2 reads SNEGSKA (reference sequence). V lost 6 bases, J lost 0 bases, and 9 bases lay in between. This chain's CDR3 is CSADVGSGANVLTF. The CDR3 nucleotides read TGCAGTGCCGACGTGGGCTCTGGGGCCAACGTCCTGACTTTC.

On this clonotype: Since a much larger clone is just one base distant, this may be a read error. The CDR3 nucleotides are TGCGCCAGCAGTGACAGGGGGCGACAGGAGACCCAGTTCTTC. It codes for CASSDRGRQETQFF. This chain uses TRBV10-1 with TRBJ2-1; 8 bases align to TRBD1. Germline V gene sequence: CDR1 WNHNN, CDR2 SYGVQD (reference sequence). CDR3 length: 14 amino acids. V trimming: 3 bases; J trimming: 13 bases; junction bases outside the gene matches: 11.

This clonotype was found once. The chain employs TRBV27 and TRBJ1-6; 7 nucleotides match TRBD1. The germline V gene has CDR1 MNHEY and CDR2 SMNVEV (reference sequence). This CDR3 comprises 18 residues. With V trimmed by 6 bases and J by 3 bases, 14 bases remained unmatched. The CDR3 loop reads CASRQKSTAGGYNSPLHF. The DNA for the CDR3 is TGTGCCAGCAGGCAAAAATCGACGGCAGGGGGCTATAATTCACCCCTCCACTTT.

V usage is TRBV12-3 or TRBV12-4 and J usage is TRBJ2-2; the match to TRBD1 covers 8 bases. V trimming: 6 bases; J trimming: 5 bases; junction bases outside the gene matches: 8. CDR3 length equals 15 residues. CDR3 sequence (DNA): TGTGCCAGCAGCGGGACAGGCTTCGGGACCGGGGAGCTGTTTTTT. Its translation is CASSGTGFGTGELFF.

This clonotype was detected many times. V usage is TRBV10-3 and J usage is TRBJ2-7, with a tentative D call TRBD2 (6 bases). The CDR3 spans 12 residues. Trimming cost V 7 bases and J 1 base, with 8 bases left between them. The V gene's germline CDR1 is ENHRY and CDR2 SYGVKD. Written as DNA, the CDR3 is TGTGCCATCATGGGGGGATCCTACGAGCAGTACTTC. The encoded protein is CAIMGGSYEQYF.

The V call is TRBV21-1, the J call TRBJ2-7; the DNA was not compared with TRBD1, the D call given in the table. TRBV21-1 is a pseudogene locus. The CDR3 spans 15 residues. CDR3 residues: CASSKAGTGGDEQYF. The DNA for the CDR3 is TGTGCCAGCAGCAAAGCCGGGACAGGGGGAGACGAGCAGTACTTC.

This chain uses TRBV6-6 with TRBJ2-2, with TRBD1 as a possible D gene (5 bases). This CDR3 region has 16 residues. CDR1 and CDR2 (germline): MNHNY, SVGAGI (reference sequence). Trimming took off 0 bases at V and 4 bases at J, with 12 bases between the two ends. The CDR3 region is CASSYSLSGITGELFF. The CDR3 nucleotides read TGTGCCAGCAGTTACTCGTTGTCAGGGATCACCGGGGAGCTGTTTTTT.

The chain recombines TRBV12-3 or TRBV12-4 with TRBJ1-2, with D maybe TRBD1 (5 bases). The CDR3 consists of 14 residues. Trimming stripped 3 bases from V and 7 bases from J, with 15 bases between. CDR3 protein: CASSFGRGSGGYTF. CDR3 DNA sequence: TGTGCCAGCAGTTTTGGGAGGGGCTCGGGTGGCTACACCTTC.

J is TRBJ2-1 and V is TRBV20-1; 8 bases fit TRBD2. Germline assignment: CDR1 DFQATT and CDR2 SNEGSKA (reference sequence). This CDR3 has 15 residues. DNA for the CDR3: TGCAGCGACAGTCCCAGCGGGGGAAGTTACAATGAGCAGTTCTTC. Protein product: CSDSPSGGSYNEQFF.

This chain uses TRBV6-1 with TRBJ2-3, with D possibly being TRBD1 or TRBD2 (5 bases each). CDR1 MNHNS and CDR2 SASEGT come from the germline V gene. Trimming left V 8 bases short and J 1 base short, with 10 bases between. The CDR3 totals 13 residues. Here the CDR3 reads CASEGQGTDTQYF. The DNA for the CDR3 is TGTGCCAGCGAGGGGCAAGGCACAGATACGCAGTATTTT.

The V gene is TRBV19, the J gene TRBJ2-4; D gene uncertain. The CDR3 runs 15 residues. CDR1 and CDR2 (germline): LNHDA, SQIVND (reference sequence). Trimming left V 7 bases short and J 1 base short, with 14 bases between. As DNA, the CDR3 is TGTGCCAGTAAAGGAATCGGCGCTGCCAAAAACATTCAGTACTTC. Translating it yields CASKGIGAAKNIQYF.

The table lists this clonotype with a count of one. The chain is built from TRBV20-1 and TRBJ2-1; a possible D gene is TRBD1 (6 bases). This CDR3 region has 16 residues. V was clipped by 0 bases and J by 4 bases, with 16 bases between them. The germline CDR1 and CDR2 sequences are DFQATT and SNEGSKA (reference sequence). The CDR3 coding sequence is TGCAGTGCTAGAGAATACAGGGTAGGTCTGTACAATGAGCAGTTCTTC. Translating it yields CSAREYRVGLYNEQFF.

This clonotype was seen a single time. The chain is built from TRBV5-5 and TRBJ2-7, with 9 bases fitting TRBD1. The CDR3 is 15 residues long. From germline, CDR1 is SGHKS and CDR2 YYEKEE (reference sequence). V lost 4 bases and J lost 3; bases outside the gene matches: 8. CDR3 protein: CASSPYGDRDYEQYF. CDR3 bases: TGTGCCAGCAGCCCATATGGGGACAGGGACTACGAGCAGTACTTC.

The CDR3 here is CSAALSGETYESYEQYF. The CDR3 bases are TGCAGTGCTGCCCTATCTGGGGAAACCTACGAGAGTTACGAGCAGTACTTC. This rearrangement joins TRBV20-1 to TRBJ2-7; D is unclear. This CDR3 is 17 amino acids long. CDR1 is DFQATT and CDR2 is SNEGSKA in the germline V gene (reference sequence). With 5 bases removed from V and 4 bases from J, the gap between germline ends came to 27 bases.

This clonotype has only a few counts. The rearrangement uses TRBV6-6 and TRBJ2-3; D possibly uses TRBD1 or TRBD2 (5 bases each). V lost 7 bases and J lost 4, with 18 bases in between. Germline CDR1 MNHNY, CDR2 SVGAGI (reference sequence). The CDR3 covers 15 residues. The CDR3 protein is CASTPQTRGADTQYF. The CDR3 nucleotides are TGTGCCAGCACCCCACAAACTAGGGGCGCAGATACGCAGTATTTT.

The V gene is TRBV6-2 or TRBV6-3, the J gene TRBJ2-4; the match to TRBD1 covers 9 bases. The end of the DNA is better explained by TRBJ2-5, so the J call may be wrong. Germline CDR1 and CDR2: MNHEY and SVGEGT. The CDR3 is made up of 15 amino acids. CDR3 residues: CASRHGTGRQETQYF. CDR3 coding DNA: TGTGCCAGCAGGCATGGGACAGGGCGGCAAGAGACCCAGTACTTC.

This clonotype was seen a few times. This chain connects TRBV7-2 to TRBJ2-6; weak D call: TRBD2 (6 bases). The CDR3 consists of 17 residues. Trimming removed 3 bases at V and 0 bases at J, with 12 bases between. The germline V gene has CDR1 SGHTA and CDR2 FQGNSA. Here the CDR3 DNA reads TGTGCCAGCAGCTTGGGCGGGGTCCGCTCTGGGGCCAACGTCCTGACTTTC. It translates to CASSLGGVRSGANVLTF.

This chain links TRBV7-3 with TRBJ2-3, with 10 bases lining up with TRBD2. J gave up 9 bases and V 1 base, and 10 bases lay outside the gene matches. Germline assignment: CDR1 SGHTA and CDR2 FQGTGA. This CDR3 contains 16 residues. The CDR3 loop is CASSLSRSGGAGTQYF. For the CDR3, the DNA is TGTGCCAGCAGCTTAAGTAGGAGCGGGGGGGCGGGGACGCAGTATTTT.

A few counts support this clonotype. The chain employs TRBV6-6 and TRBJ2-1; TRBD2 aligns across 8 bases. The CDR3 totals 15 residues. With 2 bases clipped from V and 7 bases from J, the junction kept 7 bases outside the gene matches. Per the germline V gene, CDR1 is MNHNY and CDR2 is SVGAGI (reference sequence). The CDR3 spells CASSYPGGAENEQFF. CDR3 bases: TGTGCCAGCAGTTACCCCGGGGGGGCCGAGAATGAGCAGTTCTTC.

The chain joins TRBV4-3 to TRBJ1-5, with D hard to call. The CDR3 is 15 residues long. Trimming stripped 4 bases from V and 0 bases from J, with 10 bases between. Germline V lookup: CDR1 LGHNA, CDR2 YSLEER. The CDR3 nucleotides are TGCGCCAGCAGCCGCACGGTCTATAGCAATCAGCCCCAGCATTTT. As protein: CASSRTVYSNQPQHF.

The V call is TRBV27, the J call TRBJ2-2; D may be TRBD1 (5 bases). The CDR3 has 17 residues. Trimming removed 2 bases from V and 1 base from J, with 14 bases in between. Germline V gene data show CDR1 as MNHEY and CDR2 as SMNVEV (reference sequence). This CDR3 is CASSLPPQGENTGELFF. The CDR3, as DNA: TGTGCCAGCAGTTTACCCCCTCAGGGTGAGAACACCGGGGAGCTGTTTTTT.

The V gene is TRBV27, the J gene TRBJ2-7; D ambiguous. V was clipped by 0 bases and J by 3 bases, with 12 bases between them. The CDR3 contains 15 residues. CDR1 is MNHEY and CDR2 is SMNVEV in the germline V gene (reference sequence). The CDR3 nucleotides are TGTGCCAGCAGTTTATCGGCGCCGGTCATCTACGAGCAGTACTTC. This gives the protein CASSLSAPVIYEQYF.

The chain carries TRBV25-1 and TRBJ2-7; 11 bases fit TRBD1. Germline CDR1 MGHDK, CDR2 SYGVNS. The CDR3 has 18 amino acids. J gave up 1 base and V 4 bases, and 12 bases lay outside the gene matches. The CDR3 is CASSGVPGQGGKSYEQYF. The CDR3 DNA sequence: TGTGCCAGCAGTGGGGTCCCGGGACAGGGGGGGAAGTCCTACGAGCAGTACTTC.

The V call is TRBV20-1, the J call TRBJ1-6; 9 bases are a match to TRBD1. The CDR3 covers 18 residues. V shed 3 bases and J 6 bases; nucleotides not matched to a gene: 15. Germline CDR1 is DFQATT and CDR2 is SNEGSKA (reference sequence). The CDR3 loop reads CSARLPSGTGYSNSPLHF. CDR3 nucleotide sequence: TGCAGTGCTAGGCTACCTTCCGGGACAGGGTACAGTAATTCACCCCTCCACTTT.

This clonotype is a singleton in its sample. The chain combines TRBV7-8 with TRBJ2-1, with 7 bases fitting TRBD2. Germline-derived CDR1 and CDR2 are SGHVS and FQNEAQ. The CDR3 extends over 17 amino acids. V trimming: 6 bases; J trimming: 0 bases; junction bases outside the gene matches: 11. CDR3 nucleotides: TGTGCCAGCAGTTACTGGCGGGGAGGGGTCTCCTACAATGAGCAGTTCTTC. It specifies CASSYWRGGVSYNEQFF. The full variable domain, completed using reference TRBV7-8 and TRBJ2-1, is GAGVSQSPRYKVAKRGQDVALRCDPISGHVSLFWYQQALGQGPEFLTYFQNEAQLDKSGLPSDRFFAERPEGSVSTLKIQRTQQEDSAVYLCASSYWRGGVSYNEQFFGPGTRLTVL.

In its sample, this clonotype was seen a few times. As DNA, the CDR3 is TGCGCCAGCAGCCAAGAGGCCCGGGCAGGCGAGCAGTACTTC. This encodes CASSQEARAGEQYF. The chain has TRBV4-3 and TRBJ2-7, with D hard to call. The CDR3 is made up of 14 amino acids. Germline V gene sequence: CDR1 LGHNA, CDR2 YSLEER. Deletions cut 0 bases from V and 6 bases from J, with 12 bases between.

The chain carries TRBV4-1 and TRBJ2-7; 7 nucleotides line up with TRBD2. The V segment lost 0 bases and the J segment 2 bases; nucleotides outside the gene matches: 1. The CDR3 has 14 residues. Germline CDR1 is MGHRA and CDR2 is YSYEKL. The CDR3 region is CASSQDGGTYEQYF. The CDR3 DNA reads TGCGCCAGCAGCCAAGACGGGGGGACCTACGAGCAGTACTTC.

The rearrangement links TRBV20-1 to TRBJ1-5, with 8 bases matching TRBD1. Germline-derived CDR1 and CDR2 are DFQATT and SNEGSKA (reference sequence). CDR3 size: 17 residues. Trimming removed 0 bases from V and 1 base from J; junction bases left unmatched: 8. CDR3 sequence: CSAREGQGALSNQPQHF. For the CDR3, the DNA is TGCAGTGCTAGAGAGGGTCAGGGGGCTTTAAGCAATCAGCCCCAGCATTTT.

This clonotype appeared a few times. The chain uses TRBV2 and TRBJ1-2; D is uncertain. The CDR3 spans 11 residues. The ends were cut back, 8 bases at V and 2 bases at J, with 6 bases in the middle. The germline CDR1 and CDR2 sequences are SNHLY and FYNNEI. CDR3 residues: CASGPNYGYTF. The CDR3 bases are TGTGCCAGCGGGCCCAACTATGGCTACACCTTC.

This clonotype has more than one count but fewer than ten. The chain couples TRBV29-1 to TRBJ2-4; 11 bases match TRBD2. The J call may be wrong; the DNA end is better matched by TRBJ2-7. Germline-derived CDR1 and CDR2 are SQVTM and ANQGSEA. This CDR3 has 13 amino acids. As DNA, the CDR3 is TGCAGCGTGGCGGGACTAGCGGTAAGCGAGCAGTACTTC. Protein product: CSVAGLAVSEQYF.

In its sample, this clonotype was seen a few times. The genes are TRBV12-3 or TRBV12-4 and TRBJ2-4, with D perhaps assigned TRBD1 or TRBD2 (5 bases each). The germline V and J ends were trimmed by 5 bases and 3 bases, with 14 bases remaining between them. This CDR3 region has 15 residues. The CDR3: CASSPLGDVKNIQYF. Here the CDR3 DNA reads TGTGCCAGCAGTCCCCTGGGGGACGTCAAAAACATTCAGTACTTC.